The 13 T cell receptor beta chains in this list originate from one sample, sequenced in a study of glioma-infiltrating T cells. Amplification of TCR alpha and beta CDR3 regions from RNA used iRepertoire nested multiplex PCR. TCRdb passed the multiplex PCR reads through MiXCR, listing each CDR3 protein once. The sample carries some 93,000 distinct CDR3 sequences, approximately 40% recorded once. Sequenced sample: glioma tissue, nonneoplastic brain tissue, or PBMCs (not recorded which). Receptors were obtained from a human donor with low-grade glioma or glioblastoma, undergoing nonglioma brain surgery, or in good health (not recorded which).

Concerning this clonotype: The junction shows a germline mismatch at one end, possibly a read error. The gene calls are TRBV5-1 and TRBJ2-7; 7 bases agree with TRBD1. Germline V gene data show CDR1 as SGHRS and CDR2 as YFSETQ. The CDR3 totals 14 residues. The CDR3, as DNA: TGCGCCAGCAGCGGAGACAGGGTATTATACGGGCAGTACTTC. It is translated as CASSGDRVLYGQYF.

This clonotype was observed many times. This chain uses TRBV5-1 with TRBJ1-1; D not resolved. The CDR3 sequence is 14 residues long. V lost 7 bases to trimming and J lost 0 bases, with 13 bases between them. Looked up from germline, CDR1 is SGHRS and CDR2 is YFSETQ. The CDR3 DNA is TGCGCCAGCCAGCTTGGTTCTCTGAACACTGAAGCTTTCTTT. Its protein is CASQLGSLNTEAFF.

With regard to this clonotype: A read error is possible here, since a much larger clone lies one base away. The rearrangement uses TRBV18 and TRBJ2-3; D is perhaps TRBD2 (5 bases). The CDR3 loop spans 15 amino acids. Trimming left V 0 bases short and J 2 bases short, with 9 bases between. Germline V gene sequence: CDR1 KGHSH, CDR2 LQKENI. The DNA of the CDR3 is TGTGCCAGCTCACCACCAGCGGTTCCCACAGATACGCAGTATTTT. This encodes CASSPPAVPTDTQYF.

This clonotype showed up just once. The gene calls are TRBV10-3 and TRBJ2-1; tentative D call: TRBD1 (7 bases). This CDR3 comprises 18 residues. Germline CDR1 ENHRY, CDR2 SYGVKD. V lost 7 bases and J lost 1, with 23 bases in between. The CDR3 protein is CAIILASEGAGSYNEQFF. CDR3 bases: TGTGCCATCATTCTGGCTAGCGAGGGGGCAGGTTCCTACAATGAGCAGTTCTTC.

At least ten counts were recorded for this clonotype. The chain links TRBV3-1 to TRBJ2-3; D is ambiguous. From germline, CDR1 is LGHDT and CDR2 YNNKEL (reference sequence). The CDR3 length is 14 residues. The V and J ends lost 4 bases and 0 bases respectively, with 8 bases between them. CDR3 sequence: CASSLLSSTDTQYF. The CDR3 DNA follows: TGTGCCAGCAGCCTATTGTCTAGCACAGATACGCAGTATTTT.

This chain joins TRBV6-1 and TRBJ2-3, with D possibly called TRBD1 or TRBD2 (6 bases each). The germline V gene encodes CDR1 MNHNS and CDR2 SASEGT. V shed 5 bases and J shed 4 bases, with 16 bases lying between them. The CDR3 runs to 15 residues. CDR3 protein: CASSRDTGGADTQYF. DNA for the CDR3: TGTGCCAGCAGTCGGGACACCGGGGGCGCAGATACGCAGTATTTT.

This clonotype was picked up many times. The V call is TRBV6-2 or TRBV6-3, the J call TRBJ2-1, with TRBD1 matching over 9 bases. There are 14 residues in the CDR3. Germline V CDR1 and CDR2: MNHEY, SVGEGT. V was pared by 7 bases and J by 7 bases, with 8 bases of the junction left unmatched. CDR3 coding DNA: TGTGCCAGCAAGCCACAGGGGGCGCTTAATGAGCAGTTCTTC. Residues: CASKPQGALNEQFF.

This clonotype showed up just once. This sequence may be a read error, since a much larger clone differs from it by one base. The CDR3 here is CASSLAYGRPGANVLTF. The CDR3 DNA sequence: TGTGCCAGCAGCTTAGCGTATGGGCGCCCTGGGGCCAACGTCCTGACTTTC. The J gene is TRBJ2-6, the V gene TRBV28; weak D call: TRBD2 (5 bases). Trimming shortened V by 6 bases and J by 2 bases, and 17 bases separated the two germline ends. Germline loops: CDR1 MDHEN, CDR2 SYDVKM. This CDR3 contains 17 residues.

This chain links TRBV11-2 with TRBJ2-5, with 9 nucleotides matching TRBD1. The CDR3 is 15 amino acids. V lost 1 base and J lost 5; bases outside the gene matches: 5. The germline V gene has CDR1 SGHAT and CDR2 FQNNGV. This chain's CDR3 is CASSLGDREGETQYF. CDR3 DNA sequence: TGTGCCAGCAGCTTAGGGGACAGGGAAGGGGAGACCCAGTACTTC.

This chain connects TRBV19 to TRBJ2-3; 9 bases map to TRBD2. This CDR3 region has 16 residues. The V and J ends lost 4 bases and 9 bases, in that order; junction bases with no gene match: 14. Germline V gene lookup returns CDR1 LNHDA and CDR2 SQIVND (reference sequence). The CDR3 is CASSTPLAGWLDTQYF. In DNA, the CDR3 is TGTGCCAGTAGTACTCCCCTAGCGGGATGGTTAGACACGCAGTATTTT.

Concerning this clonotype: The junction departs from germline at one end; a sequencing error may be responsible. The chain recombines TRBV28 with TRBJ2-1, with 7 bases aligning to TRBD2. The V gene's germline CDR1 is MDHEN and CDR2 SYDVKM. The CDR3 consists of 14 residues. CDR3 sequence reads: CASRGGGPNNEQLF. CDR3 in DNA: TGTGCCAGCAGAGGCGGGGGTCCGAACAATGAGCAGCTCTTC.

This clonotype showed up many times. The chain has TRBV20-1 and TRBJ1-4, with D unclear. Germline V gene sequence: CDR1 DFQATT, CDR2 SNEGSKA (reference sequence). This CDR3 region has 12 residues. V dropped 4 bases and J dropped 4 bases, with 7 bases sitting between them. The CDR3 region has the DNA TGCAGTGCTACCCAGAGTAATGAAAAACTGTTTTTT. Protein sequence: CSATQSNEKLFF.

This clonotype was observed at least ten times. The V and J genes are TRBV28 and TRBJ2-1; D gene unclear. The germline V and J ends were trimmed by 10 bases and 0 bases, with 10 bases remaining between them. CDR3 size: 13 residues. Germline lookup yields CDR1 MDHEN and CDR2 SYDVKM. CDR3: CAIGRSSYNEQFF. The CDR3 coding sequence is TGTGCCATCGGGCGAAGCTCCTACAATGAGCAGTTCTTC.